The next 17 T cell receptor beta chains were all read from a single sample in a study of blood T cell repertoires in COVID-19. The protocol was immunoSEQ multiplex PCR, while the TCRdb copy is restricted to in-frame clones and leaves out a portion. The profile shows under 75,000 clones, 81% of them singletons. The sample taken for sequencing was peripheral blood. The receptors originated from an elderly woman with active or convalescent COVID-19.

J is TRBJ2-1 and V is TRBV5-4, with 9 bases fitting TRBD1. The CDR3 is 15 amino acids. In germline, CDR1 is SGHNT, CDR2 YYREEE (reference sequence). V was pared by 1 base and J by 4 bases, with 3 bases of the junction left unmatched. CDR3: CASSLRDREYNEQFF. The DNA for the CDR3 is TGTGCCAGCAGCTTGAGGGACAGGGAATACAATGAGCAGTTCTTC.

The V and J genes are TRBV18 and TRBJ2-5; 11 bases are shared with TRBD2. With V trimmed by 4 bases and J by 4 bases, 8 bases remained unmatched. CDR3 length: 16 amino acids. CDR1 is KGHSH and CDR2 is LQKENI in the germline V gene. In nucleotides, the CDR3 is TGTGCCAGCTCACTCGGCCTAGCGGGAGGAGGAGAGACCCAGTACTTC. This translates into CASSLGLAGGGETQYF.

The chain combines TRBV5-4 with TRBJ2-3, with D perhaps TRBD1 (6 bases). The V end was cut by 5 bases, the J end by 0 bases, with 10 bases between. Germline values: CDR1 SGHNT, CDR2 YYREEE (reference sequence). The CDR3 covers 14 residues. CDR3 nucleotide sequence: TGTGCCAGCAGGAGAGGGGGAAGCACAGATACGCAGTATTTT. Its translation: CASRRGGSTDTQYF.

The chain joins TRBV19 to TRBJ1-3; D is perhaps TRBD1 (5 bases). Trimming took 7 bases from V and 4 from J, leaving 14 bases between them. Germline assignment: CDR1 LNHDA and CDR2 SQIVND (reference sequence). The CDR3 is 14 residues long. The CDR3 DNA is TGTGCCAGTACAGGGAACGAAAACGGAAACACCATATATTTT. Its translation: CASTGNENGNTIYF.

The rearrangement uses TRBV6-1 and TRBJ1-5; unclear D gene. This CDR3 has 13 amino acids. Trimming shortened V by 3 bases and J by 4 bases, and 7 bases separated the two germline ends. Germline-derived CDR1 and CDR2 are MNHNS and SASEGT. The CDR3 DNA reads TGTGCCAGCAGTGAGGGCATAAATCAGCCCCAGCATTTT. Protein sequence: CASSEGINQPQHF.

The chain combines TRBV10-1 with TRBJ1-1; TRBD1 is a possible D gene (6 bases). The germline CDR1 and CDR2 sequences are WNHNN and SYGVQD (reference sequence). This CDR3 region has 13 residues. Trimming left V 6 bases short and J 2 bases short, with 10 bases between. The CDR3 DNA is TGCGCCAGCAGCCTGACAGGTAACACTGAAGCTTTCTTT. Translated: CASSLTGNTEAFF.

This sequence joins TRBV18 and TRBJ1-4; no clear D. Trimming pared 6 bases from V and 5 bases from J, leaving 13 bases between. The CDR3 contains 14 residues. Germline V gives CDR1 KGHSH, CDR2 LQKENI. As DNA, the CDR3 is TGTGCCAGCTCTCCGGGTCTCCGGAATGAAAAACTGTTTTTT. It encodes CASSPGLRNEKLFF. Supplemented by reference TRBV18 and TRBJ1-4, the full variable domain reads NAGVMQNPRHLVRRRGQEARLRCSPMKGHSHVYWYRQLPEEGLKFMVYLQKENIIDESGMPKERFSAEFPKEGPSILRIQQVVRGDSAAYFCASSPGLRNEKLFFGSGTQLSVL.

The J gene is TRBJ1-1, the V gene TRBV12-5; 11 bases agree with TRBD1. Germline CDR1 and CDR2: LGHNT and FRNRAP. The CDR3 covers 13 residues. V lost 6 bases to trimming and J lost 6 bases; unmatched junction nucleotides: 3. CDR3 nucleotide sequence: TGTGCTAGTGGAGTGGACAGGGGGCCTGAAGCTTTCTTT. Protein sequence: CASGVDRGPEAFF.

The chain recombines TRBV4-1 with TRBJ1-6, with TRBD1 matching over 7 bases. The CDR3 runs to 16 residues. The germline V gene encodes CDR1 MGHRA and CDR2 YSYEKL. The J segment lost 14 bases and the V segment lost 4 bases, leaving 17 bases of the junction unmatched. CDR3 protein: CASSPWDRRGIITLHF. For the CDR3, the DNA is TGCGCCAGCAGCCCCTGGGACAGACGCGGCATAATTACCCTCCACTTT.

The rearrangement uses TRBV27 and TRBJ1-6; unclear D gene. The CDR3 has 19 amino acids. CDR1 is MNHEY and CDR2 is SMNVEV in the germline V gene (reference sequence). Trimming took 3 bases from V and 1 from J, leaving 19 bases between them. Here the CDR3 reads CASSFLWQEEGSYNSPLHF. As DNA, the CDR3 is TGTGCCAGCAGTTTTCTATGGCAGGAGGAAGGGTCCTATAATTCACCCCTCCACTTT.

V is TRBV21-1 and J is TRBJ1-4; the DNA was not used to check the table's D call, TRBD1. TRBV21-1 is classified as a pseudogene. The CDR3 sequence is 18 residues long. CDR3 sequence reads: CASSNFAREGEANEKLFF. The CDR3 DNA follows: TGTGCCAGCAGCAATTTTGCCAGGGAAGGTGAGGCTAATGAAAAACTGTTTTTT.

This rearrangement joins TRBV6-1 to TRBJ2-7, with D perhaps TRBD1 (5 bases). The CDR3 is 13 residues long. V was trimmed by 2 bases and J by 11 bases, leaving 16 bases between them. CDR1 and CDR2 (germline): MNHNS, SASEGT. CDR3 protein: CASSEQPQGLEYF. CDR3 DNA sequence: TGTGCCAGCAGTGAACAACCCCAGGGTCTGGAGTACTTC.

This sequence joins TRBV4-3 and TRBJ2-3; no clear D gene. The CDR3 sequence is 16 residues long. Germline CDR1 and CDR2: LGHNA and YSLEER. The V and J ends lost 0 bases and 0 bases respectively, with 10 bases between them. In DNA form, the CDR3 reads TGCGCCAGCAGCCAAGATTCTGCCAGAAGCACAGATACGCAGTATTTT. Protein sequence: CASSQDSARSTDTQYF.

This rearrangement joins TRBV10-3 to TRBJ1-1; D gene uncertain. V shed 8 bases and J shed 1 base, with 11 bases lying between them. From germline, CDR1 is ENHRY and CDR2 SYGVKD. The CDR3 covers 13 residues. The CDR3 is CAIQAQENTEAFF. In DNA form, the CDR3 reads TGTGCCATCCAGGCCCAGGAGAACACTGAAGCTTTCTTT.

The chain is built from TRBV7-2 and TRBJ1-1; D is undetermined. This CDR3 contains 13 residues. Germline lookup yields CDR1 SGHTA and CDR2 FQGNSA. The V gene lost 2 bases and the J gene lost 4 bases, with 8 bases spanning the gap. For the CDR3, the DNA is TGTGCCAGCAGCTTAACCGGCGGCACTGAAGCTTTCTTT. As protein: CASSLTGGTEAFF.

J is TRBJ1-1 and V is TRBV29-1, with D tentatively TRBD1 (6 bases). Trimming took off 6 bases at V and 1 base at J, with 12 bases between the two ends. The CDR3 is 13 amino acids. Per the germline V gene, CDR1 is SQVTM and CDR2 is ANQGSEA. CDR3 DNA: TGCAGCGTCCATAGGGGGACGAACACTGAAGCTTTCTTT. Translation: CSVHRGTNTEAFF.

The V call is TRBV29-1, the J call TRBJ1-4; perhaps TRBD1 as D (5 bases). The CDR3 is 15 amino acids. Germline V gene lookup returns CDR1 SQVTM and CDR2 ANQGSEA. The germline V and J ends were trimmed by 4 bases and 5 bases, with 17 bases remaining between them. This chain's CDR3 is CSVVRLGQQNEKLFF. The CDR3 nucleotides read TGCAGCGTTGTTAGGCTGGGGCAGCAAAATGAAAAACTGTTTTTT.